This T cell receptor (beta chain) derives from a study of T cells in Graves' hyperthyroidism and ophthalmopathy. Study-wide background: Blood from the periphery was taken at initial diagnosis, before any treatment. Notes on the study in general: Researchers report that a 13 V-J model separated ophthalmopathy from stable hyperthyroidism.

With regard to this clonotype: Its specificity is unknown.

Over 18 months, lack of ophthalmopathy progression marked Graves' hyperthyroidism as stable. Subjects aged 18 to 65 presented with newly diagnosed hyperthyroidism of less than 2 months' duration. Amplified regions were TCR beta CDR3 sequences from RNA transcripts. HTBI primers were used for first-round RT-PCR of the TCR CDR3. TCRdb redid the calling of the multiplex PCR reads with MiXCR, one entry per CDR3 protein. The sample yields under 800,000 distinct CDR3 sequences, 14% seen once. CDR1 is SGHTA, CDR2 FQGTGA, per germline. V dropped 5 bases and J dropped 4 bases, with 8 bases sitting between them. The CDR3 sequence is 13 residues long.

This sequence originates from a young woman with Graves' hyperthyroidism. V is TRBV7-3 and J is TRBJ2-2, with D uncertain. Sequencing was done on a sample of blood. CDR3 sequence: CASSPTPTGELFF. CDR3 coding DNA: TGTGCCAGCAGCCCAACCCCCACCGGGGAGCTGTTTTTT. Full variable domain (outside the CDR3, taken from reference TRBV7-3 and TRBJ2-2): GAGVSQTPSNKVTEKGKYVELRCDPISGHTALYWYRQSLGQGPEFLIYFQGTGAADDSGLPNDRFFAVRPEGSVSTLKIQRTERGDSAVYLCASSPTPTGELFFGEGSRLTVL.